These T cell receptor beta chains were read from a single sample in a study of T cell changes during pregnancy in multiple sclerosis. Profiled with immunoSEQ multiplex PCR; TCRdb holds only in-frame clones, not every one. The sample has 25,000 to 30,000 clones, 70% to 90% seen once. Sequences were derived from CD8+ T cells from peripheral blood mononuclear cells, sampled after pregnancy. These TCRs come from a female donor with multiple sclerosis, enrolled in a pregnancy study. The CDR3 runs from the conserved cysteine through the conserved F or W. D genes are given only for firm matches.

CDR3 protein: CASSLAPGSNEQFF
D gene: .
J gene: TRBJ2-1
V gene: TRBV13

CDR3 protein: CASSRAAYNSPLHF
D gene: .
J gene: TRBJ1-6
V gene: TRBV18

CDR3 protein: CASSVGDGAAHEQYF
D gene: .
J gene: TRBJ2-7
V gene: TRBV9

CDR3 protein: CASSVGTGPYEQYF
D gene: TRBD1
J gene: TRBJ2-7
V gene: TRBV9

CDR3 protein: CASSFRGGSSNEQFF
D gene: .
J gene: TRBJ2-1
V gene: TRBV27

CDR3 protein: CAISDGGGGYSSYNEQFF
D gene: .
J gene: TRBJ2-1
V gene: TRBV10-3

CDR3 protein: CASSWGGEKSYGYTF
D gene: .
J gene: TRBJ1-2
V gene: TRBV5-4

CDR3 protein: CASSYSTVPDEQYF
D gene: .
J gene: TRBJ2-7
V gene: TRBV6-6

CDR3 protein: CAITPGQGTRTEAFF
D gene: TRBD1
J gene: TRBJ1-1
V gene: TRBV10-3

CDR3 protein: CATSGKFYEQYF
D gene: .
J gene: TRBJ2-7
V gene: TRBV19

CDR3 protein: CASSELAGGGETQYF
D gene: .
J gene: TRBJ2-5
V gene: TRBV6-1

CDR3 protein: CASSLPSTDTQYF
D gene: .
J gene: TRBJ2-3
V gene: TRBV7-9

CDR3 protein: CARLVDSQGSEQYF
D gene: .
J gene: TRBJ2-7
V gene: TRBV5-4

CDR3 protein: CASSLASGFSYNEQFF
D gene: .
J gene: TRBJ2-1
V gene: TRBV11-2